Presented here are 27 T cell receptor beta chains from one specimen sequenced in a study of human T cells and chemical hapten exposure. TCRdb called the 5' RACE reads again in MiXCR, with one record for every CDR3 protein. The sample yields 130,000 or so distinct CDR3 sequences, roughly 4% seen once. Extraction yielded total RNA from whole blood (unfractionated). Every receptor here comes from a female donor in good health.

The chain uses TRBV4-3 and TRBJ1-1; 7 bases match TRBD1. Trimming removed 0 bases from V and 1 base from J; junction bases left unmatched: 5. The CDR3 covers 16 residues. Germline CDR1 LGHNA, CDR2 YSLEER. The CDR3 spells CASSQDKRGPNTEAFF. In nucleotides, the CDR3 is TGCGCCAGCAGCCAAGATAAAAGGGGGCCGAACACTGAAGCTTTCTTT.

This clonotype was observed many times. V is TRBV15 and J is TRBJ2-7, with D hard to call. CDR3 length: 13 residues. Germline CDR1 and CDR2: LNHNV and YYDKDF (reference sequence). V was pared by 1 base and J by 6 bases, with 10 bases between. CDR3 nucleotides: TGTGCCACCAGCAGAGTGCCAGTAGGCGAGCAGTACTTC. As protein: CATSRVPVGEQYF.

In its sample, this clonotype was seen many times. CDR3 DNA: TGCAGTGCTACCCCTGCCTCGCAGGGCTACGAGCAGTACTTC. Residues: CSATPASQGYEQYF. The chain links TRBV20-1 to TRBJ2-7, with D maybe TRBD1 (5 bases). V lost 4 bases and J lost 3, with 16 bases in between. CDR1 is DFQATT and CDR2 is SNEGSKA in the germline V gene (reference sequence). The CDR3 loop spans 14 amino acids.

This clonotype occurred many times. This chain links TRBV7-2 with TRBJ2-1; the match to TRBD2 covers 9 bases. CDR1 is SGHTA and CDR2 is FQGNSA in the germline V gene. The CDR3 is 15 residues long. V trimming: 1 base; J trimming: 7 bases; junction bases outside the gene matches: 5. The CDR3 bases are TGTGCCAGCAGCTTAGTGGCTAGCGGGGTAAATGAGCAGTTCTTC. It is translated as CASSLVASGVNEQFF. Looking up the rest from reference TRBV7-2 and TRBJ2-1 gives the full variable domain: GAGVSQSPSNKVTEKGKDVELRCDPISGHTALYWYRQSLGQGLEFLIYFQGNSAPDKSGLPSDRFSAERTGGSVSTLTIQRTQQEDSAVYLCASSLVASGVNEQFFGPGTRLTVL.

This clonotype was observed a handful of times. The chain carries TRBV3-1 and TRBJ2-3; 10 bases agree with TRBD2. This CDR3 region has 17 residues. V lost 1 base and J lost 5; bases outside the gene matches: 9. The germline V gene encodes CDR1 LGHDT and CDR2 YNNKEL (reference sequence). This CDR3 is CASSQVTLAGVKDTQYF. The CDR3 nucleotides read TGTGCCAGCAGCCAAGTTACTCTAGCGGGGGTTAAAGATACGCAGTATTTT.

The sample holds many counts of this clonotype. This rearrangement joins TRBV20-1 to TRBJ2-7; no definite D call. The V gene lost 5 bases and the J gene lost 3 bases, with 5 bases spanning the gap. The CDR3 is made up of 10 amino acids. Germline V gene data show CDR1 as DFQATT and CDR2 as SNEGSKA (reference sequence). The CDR3: CSAGFYEQYF. As DNA, the CDR3 is TGCAGTGCTGGGTTCTACGAGCAGTACTTC.

This clonotype occurred a few times. This chain uses TRBV11-1 with TRBJ2-5; perhaps D is TRBD1 or TRBD2 (5 bases each). CDR3 size: 14 residues. Trimming stripped 2 bases from V and 1 base from J, with 8 bases between. CDR1 is SGHAT and CDR2 is FQDESV in the germline V gene (reference sequence). The CDR3 DNA reads as TGTGCCAGCAGCTTAAGGGACGGCCAAGAGACCCAGTACTTC. Translated: CASSLRDGQETQYF. The full variable domain, completed using reference TRBV11-1 and TRBJ2-5, is EAEVAQSPRYKITEKSQAVAFWCDPISGHATLYWYRQILGQGPELLVQFQDESVVDDSQLPKDRFSAERLKGVDSTLKIQPAELGDSAMYLCASSLRDGQETQYFGPGTRLLVL.

This clonotype appeared many times. V is TRBV20-1 and J is TRBJ2-3; TRBD1 or TRBD2 may be the D gene (5 bases each). Trimming cost V 6 bases and J 0 bases, with 7 bases left between them. Germline CDR1 DFQATT, CDR2 SNEGSKA (reference sequence). This CDR3 is built from 12 residues. The CDR3 sequence: CSAGPSTDTQYF. DNA for the CDR3: TGCAGTGCGGGACCGAGCACAGATACGCAGTATTTT.

This clonotype has just a few counts. V is TRBV3-1 and J is TRBJ2-2; no reliable D call. The CDR3 extends over 13 amino acids. From germline, CDR1 is LGHDT and CDR2 YNNKEL (reference sequence). Deletions cut 0 bases from V and 7 bases from J, with 6 bases between. The CDR3 nucleotides read TGTGCCAGCAGCCAAGACCGGCGCGGGGAGCTGTTTTTT. It codes for CASSQDRRGELFF.

This sequence joins TRBV28 and TRBJ2-3; 11 positions agree with TRBD2. The junction had 3 bases not matched to a gene; V was cut back by 3 bases and J by 4 bases. The CDR3 totals 15 residues. Germline V lookup: CDR1 MDHEN, CDR2 SYDVKM. The CDR3 protein is CASSFGSGGADTQYF. For the CDR3, the DNA is TGTGCCAGCAGTTTCGGTAGCGGGGGGGCAGATACGCAGTATTTT.

This clonotype was observed many times. The gene calls are TRBV2 and TRBJ1-1; 9 nucleotides agree with TRBD1. This CDR3 has 14 amino acids. Germline loops: CDR1 SNHLY, CDR2 FYNNEI. Trimming took 6 bases from V and 5 from J; bases not matched to a gene: 7. The CDR3 bases are TGTGCCAGCAGGCCGCGGACAGGGGAAACTGAAGCTTTCTTT. Translation: CASRPRTGETEAFF.

This clonotype was detected ten times or more. J is TRBJ2-1 and V is TRBV10-3; TRBD2 matches 7 bases. Per germline, CDR1 ENHRY and CDR2 SYGVKD. Trimming took 2 bases from V and 7 from J; bases not matched to a gene: 8. This CDR3 has 15 amino acids. The CDR3 nucleotides are TGTGCCATCAGTGAGACCGGACTAGGGATGAATGAGCAGTTCTTC. This sequence encodes CAISETGLGMNEQFF.

This clonotype has ten or more counts. The gene calls are TRBV6-5 and TRBJ1-6, with a weak D call TRBD1 (5 bases). Trimming took off 2 bases at V and 10 bases at J, with 12 bases between the two ends. This CDR3 contains 14 residues. CDR1 is MNHEY, CDR2 SVGAGI, per germline. Here the CDR3 DNA reads TGTGCCAGCAGTTACGGGGCTCGAGAATCACCCCTCCACTTT. Translating it yields CASSYGARESPLHF.

This clonotype has at least ten counts. V is TRBV7-9 and J is TRBJ1-4, with D uncertain. The CDR3 spans 14 residues. In germline, CDR1 is SEHNR, CDR2 FQNEAQ (reference sequence). Trimming cost V 5 bases and J 7 bases, with 14 bases left between them. CDR3 protein: CASSPTGRVEKLFF. The CDR3 bases are TGTGCCAGCAGCCCCACCGGTCGGGTTGAAAAACTGTTTTTT.

This clonotype occurred many times. The chain employs TRBV6-1 and TRBJ1-1; D is unclear. Germline V CDR1 and CDR2: MNHNS, SASEGT. The V end lost 4 bases, the J end lost 4 bases, and 10 bases lay between the germline ends. This CDR3 comprises 13 residues. The CDR3 region has the DNA TGTGCCAGCAGTGCGGTGGAGGGCACTGAAGCTTTCTTT. Amino acid sequence: CASSAVEGTEAFF.

Concerning this clonotype: A much larger clonotype is one base distant, so this may be a read error. This sequence joins TRBV28 and TRBJ2-7; no definite D call. Germline V gene data show CDR1 as MDHEN and CDR2 as SYDVKM. The V and J ends lost 7 bases and 6 bases respectively, with 13 bases between them. The CDR3 runs to 12 residues. CDR3 in DNA: TGTGCCAGCACAGAGTTGGGCCGCGAGCAGTACTTC. As protein: CASTELGREQYF.

Many counts were recorded for this clonotype. V and J are TRBV2 and TRBJ1-6; D might be TRBD1 (6 bases). Germline loops: CDR1 SNHLY, CDR2 FYNNEI. V lost 7 bases and J 7 bases, leaving 8 bases between the germline ends. The CDR3 runs 12 residues. This chain's CDR3 is CASKDSNSPLHF. DNA for the CDR3: TGTGCCAGCAAGGACAGCAATTCACCCCTCCACTTT.

This clonotype was counted ten times or more. This chain uses TRBV14 with TRBJ2-7, with TRBD2 matching over 7 bases. After removal of 2 bases from V and 0 bases from J, the junction contained 10 bases not matched to a gene. Germline CDR1 and CDR2: SGHDN and FVKESK. This CDR3 region has 17 residues. CDR3 loop: CASSQFPGIAGSYEQYF. The CDR3 bases are TGTGCCAGCAGCCAATTTCCCGGGATAGCGGGCTCCTACGAGCAGTACTTC.

This clonotype was seen a few times. The rearrangement links TRBV27 to TRBJ1-3; TRBD1 might be the D (6 bases). This CDR3 region has 15 residues. The germline V and J ends were trimmed by 5 bases and 2 bases, with 13 bases remaining between them. Per the germline V gene, CDR1 is MNHEY and CDR2 is SMNVEV (reference sequence). CDR3: CASSPQGFTGNTIYF. CDR3 in DNA: TGTGCCAGCAGTCCACAGGGATTTACTGGAAACACCATATATTTT.

This clonotype was observed many times. V and J are TRBV3-1 and TRBJ1-6, with 12 bases lining up with TRBD1. This CDR3 region has 15 residues. J was trimmed by 8 bases and V by 4 bases; bases with no gene match: 3. CDR1 and CDR2 (germline): LGHDT, YNNKEL (reference sequence). The CDR3 reads CASSLGTGGDSPLHF. DNA for the CDR3: TGTGCCAGCAGCCTGGGGACAGGGGGCGATTCACCCCTCCACTTT. The full variable domain, rest sourced from reference TRBV3-1 and TRBJ1-6, is DTAVSQTPKYLVTQMGNDKSIKCEQNLGHDTMYWYKQDSKKFLKIMFSYNNKELIINETVPNRFSPKSPDKAHLNLHINSLELGDSAVYFCASSLGTGGDSPLHFGNGTRLTVT.

This clonotype was picked up many times. The rearrangement uses TRBV29-1 and TRBJ1-2; D perhaps matches TRBD1 (5 bases). This CDR3 is 13 amino acids long. The germline CDR1 and CDR2 sequences are SQVTM and ANQGSEA. V was clipped by 0 bases and J by 6 bases, with 11 bases between them. CDR3 protein: CSVEEGGTDGYTF. CDR3 sequence (DNA): TGCAGCGTTGAAGAGGGAGGGACGGATGGCTACACCTTC.

As to this clonotype: Being one base from a much bigger clone, this may be a read error. The chain recombines TRBV7-2 with TRBJ2-3; D may be TRBD1 (5 bases). V was pared by 6 bases and J by 2 bases, with 15 bases between. Germline loops: CDR1 SGHTA, CDR2 FQGNSA. This CDR3 has 15 amino acids. The CDR3 DNA is TGTGCCAGCAGGGAACAGGACCGCTCCACAGATACGCAGTATTTT. The encoded protein is CASREQDRSTDTQYF.

Comments on this clonotype: This could be a read error, since a much larger clone is one nucleotide away. V usage is TRBV27 and J usage is TRBJ1-2, with 10 bases aligning to TRBD1. V trimming: 6 bases; J trimming: 5 bases; junction bases outside the gene matches: 9. Looked up from germline, CDR1 is MNHEY and CDR2 is SMNVEV (reference sequence). The CDR3 consists of 15 residues. The CDR3 sequence: CASRVRDRGCYGYTF. CDR3 coding DNA: TGTGCCAGCAGGGTCCGGGACAGGGGATGTTATGGCTACACCTTC.

This clonotype was detected many times. This chain uses TRBV3-1 with TRBJ2-1; perhaps TRBD2 as D (5 bases). This CDR3 spans 12 amino acids. Trimming shortened V by 5 bases and J by 15 bases, and 17 bases separated the two germline ends. The germline V gene encodes CDR1 LGHDT and CDR2 YNNKEL (reference sequence). CDR3 DNA sequence: TGTGCCAGCAGCACTCCGGGCGGGTCCTTGTTCTTC. Amino acids: CASSTPGGSLFF.

The table lists this clonotype with many counts. The chain couples TRBV20-1 to TRBJ2-6, with D perhaps TRBD1 or TRBD2 (5 bases each). The CDR3 totals 15 residues. The germline gives CDR1 DFQATT, CDR2 SNEGSKA (reference sequence). V shed 0 bases and J shed 2 bases, with 8 bases lying between them. The CDR3 nucleotides read TGCAGTGCTAGAGATACGGGACCTGGGGCCAACGTCCTGACTTTC. This translates into CSARDTGPGANVLTF.

This clonotype was observed many times. V and J are TRBV25-1 and TRBJ1-6; 9 positions match TRBD1. V shed 6 bases and J 9 bases; nucleotides not matched to a gene: 9. Germline V gives CDR1 MGHDK, CDR2 SYGVNS. The CDR3 totals 15 residues. CDR3 sequence (DNA): TGTGCCAGCAGGCCACAGGGGGCTAGGGGTTCACCCCTCCACTTT. Its protein is CASRPQGARGSPLHF.

The table lists this clonotype with many counts. The chain joins TRBV14 to TRBJ2-3; maybe TRBD1 (6 bases). Germline values: CDR1 SGHDN, CDR2 FVKESK. The CDR3 spans 14 residues. V was pared by 0 bases and J by 9 bases, with 13 bases between. The CDR3 protein is CASSQDLVRGTQYF. CDR3 DNA: TGTGCCAGCAGCCAAGATCTAGTGAGGGGGACGCAGTATTTT.